This T cell receptor (beta chain) derives from a study of identical twins. Overall study findings and caveats: Excess sharing between twins was weaker in beta out-of-frame sequences.

The germline V and J ends were trimmed by 0 bases and 4 bases, with 10 bases remaining between them. The CDR3 extends over 14 amino acids. CDR1 is KGHSH and CDR2 is LQKENI in the germline V gene. Points on this clonotype: Its specificity is not known.

Template switching added a universal primer site; cDNA carried unique molecular identifiers. TCRdb re-analysed the 5' RACE reads in MiXCR, keeping a single row per CDR3 protein. The top ten hold less than 0.5% of the sample, which has about 530,000 distinct CDR3 sequences, 15% seen once. All donors were healthy Caucasians. These data were likewise used in another study, on yellow fever vaccine responses in identical twins.

The sequencing input was CD4+ T cells sorted from blood. The V and J genes are TRBV18 and TRBJ2-7; D possibly corresponds to TRBD1 (6 bases). The receptor was isolated from a woman aged 18 to 35 in good health. CDR3 nucleotide sequence: TGTGCCAGCTCACCACCTTCAGACAGGTACGAGCAGTACGTC. Amino acid sequence: CASSPPSDRYEQYV.